This T cell receptor (beta chain) is drawn from a study of T cell changes during pregnancy in multiple sclerosis. Data came from immunoSEQ multiplex PCR; TCRdb stores just in-frame clones and leaves some out. The top ten hold roughly 17% of the sample, which has fewer than 30,000 clones, 85% to 90% seen once. Germline lookup yields CDR1 SEHNR and CDR2 FQNEAQ (reference sequence). The CDR3 spans 15 residues. V was trimmed by 1 base and J by 8 bases, leaving 15 bases between them. The specimen comprised CD8+ T cells from peripheral blood mononuclear cells, sampled in the second trimester of pregnancy. The chain joins TRBV7-9 to TRBJ2-1; possible D gene TRBD2, 6 bases. This clonotype was obtained from a female donor with multiple sclerosis, enrolled in a pregnancy study. The CDR3 region is CASSLVSGDVDEQFF. CDR3 sequence (DNA): TGTGCCAGCAGCTTAGTTTCGGGGGACGTAGATGAGCAGTTCTTC. Supplemented by reference TRBV7-9 and TRBJ2-1, the full variable domain reads DTGVSQNPRHKITKRGQNVTFRCDPISEHNRLYWYRQTLGQGPEFLTYFQNEAQLEKSRLLSDRFSAERPKGSFSTLEIQRTEQGDSAMYLCASSLVSGDVDEQFFGPGTRLTVL.